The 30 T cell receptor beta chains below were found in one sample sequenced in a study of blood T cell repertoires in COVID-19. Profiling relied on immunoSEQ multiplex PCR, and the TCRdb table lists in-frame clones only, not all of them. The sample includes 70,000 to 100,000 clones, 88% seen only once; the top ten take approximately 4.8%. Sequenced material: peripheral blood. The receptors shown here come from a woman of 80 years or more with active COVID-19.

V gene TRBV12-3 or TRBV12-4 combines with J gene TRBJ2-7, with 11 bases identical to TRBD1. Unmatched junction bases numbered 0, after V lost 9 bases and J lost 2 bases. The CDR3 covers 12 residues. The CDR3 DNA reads TGTGCCAGGGGACAGGGGGCCTACGAGCAGTACTTC. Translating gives CARGQGAYEQYF.

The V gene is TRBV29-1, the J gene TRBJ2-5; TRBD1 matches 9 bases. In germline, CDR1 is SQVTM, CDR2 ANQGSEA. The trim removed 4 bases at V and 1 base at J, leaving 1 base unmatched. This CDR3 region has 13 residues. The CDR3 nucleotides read TGCAGCGTTGGGACAGGGGTCCAAGAGACCCAGTACTTC. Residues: CSVGTGVQETQYF. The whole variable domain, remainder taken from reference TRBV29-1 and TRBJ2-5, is SAVISQKPSRDICQRGTSLTIQCQVDSQVTMMFWYRQQPGQSLTLIATANQGSEATYESGFVIDKFPISRPNLTFSTLTVSNMSPEDSSIYLCSVGTGVQETQYFGPGTRLLVL.

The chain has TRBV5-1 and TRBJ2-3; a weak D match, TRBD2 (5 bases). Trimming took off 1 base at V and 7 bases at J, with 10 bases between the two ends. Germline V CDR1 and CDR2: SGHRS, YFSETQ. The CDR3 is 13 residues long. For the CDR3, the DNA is TGCGCCAGCAGCTTGACTCCGGGGAATACGCAGTATTTT. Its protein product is CASSLTPGNTQYF.

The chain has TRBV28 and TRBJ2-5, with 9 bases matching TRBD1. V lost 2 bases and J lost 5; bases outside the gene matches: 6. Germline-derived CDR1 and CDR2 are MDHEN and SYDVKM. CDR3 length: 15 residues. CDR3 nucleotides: TGTGCCAGCAGTTTAAACAGGGGGCGCGAGGAGACCCAGTACTTC. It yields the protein CASSLNRGREETQYF.

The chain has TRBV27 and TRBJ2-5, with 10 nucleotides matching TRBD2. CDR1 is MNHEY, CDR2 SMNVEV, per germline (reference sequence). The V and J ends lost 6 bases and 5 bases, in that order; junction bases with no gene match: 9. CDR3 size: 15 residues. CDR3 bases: TGTGCCAGCAGCCCCGCGGCTAGCGGGAGCGAGACCCAGTACTTC. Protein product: CASSPAASGSETQYF.

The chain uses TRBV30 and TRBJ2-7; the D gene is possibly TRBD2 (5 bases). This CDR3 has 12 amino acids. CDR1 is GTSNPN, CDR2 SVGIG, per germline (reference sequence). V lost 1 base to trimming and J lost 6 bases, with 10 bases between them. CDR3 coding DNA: TGTGCCTGGAGTGGGGGAGTTCCCGAGCAGTACTTC. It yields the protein CAWSGGVPEQYF.

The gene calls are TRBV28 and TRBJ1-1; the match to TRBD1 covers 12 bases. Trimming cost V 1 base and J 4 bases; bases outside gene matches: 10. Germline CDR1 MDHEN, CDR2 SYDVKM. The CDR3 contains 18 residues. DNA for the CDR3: TGTGCCAGCAGTTTATCGGGGGGACAGGGGGCCACTTTCACTGAAGCTTTCTTT. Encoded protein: CASSLSGGQGATFTEAFF. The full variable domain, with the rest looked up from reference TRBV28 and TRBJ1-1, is DVKVTQSSRYLVKRTGEKVFLECVQDMDHENMFWYRQDPGLGLRLIYFSYDVKMKEKGDIPEGYSVSREKKERFSLILESASTNQTSMYLCASSLSGGQGATFTEAFFGQGTRLTVV.

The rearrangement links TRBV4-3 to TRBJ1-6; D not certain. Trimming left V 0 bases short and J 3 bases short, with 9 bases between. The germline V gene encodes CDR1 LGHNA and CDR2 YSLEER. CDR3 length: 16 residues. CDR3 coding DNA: TGCGCCAGCAGCCAAGAGGGCAGCCTCTATAATTCACCCCTCCACTTT. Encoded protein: CASSQEGSLYNSPLHF.

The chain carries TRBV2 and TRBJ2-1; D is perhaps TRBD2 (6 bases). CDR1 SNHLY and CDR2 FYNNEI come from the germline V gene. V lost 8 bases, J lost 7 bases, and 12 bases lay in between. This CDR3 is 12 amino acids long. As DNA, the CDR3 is TGTGCCAGCGGGGGGACGGGGAATGAGCAGTTCTTC. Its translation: CASGGTGNEQFF.

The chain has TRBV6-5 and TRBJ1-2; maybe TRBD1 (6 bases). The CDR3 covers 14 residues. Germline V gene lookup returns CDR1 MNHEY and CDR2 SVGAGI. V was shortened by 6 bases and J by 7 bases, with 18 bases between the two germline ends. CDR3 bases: TGTGCCAGCAGCCGATCTACAGGGTGGCGTGGCTACACCTTC. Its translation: CASSRSTGWRGYTF.

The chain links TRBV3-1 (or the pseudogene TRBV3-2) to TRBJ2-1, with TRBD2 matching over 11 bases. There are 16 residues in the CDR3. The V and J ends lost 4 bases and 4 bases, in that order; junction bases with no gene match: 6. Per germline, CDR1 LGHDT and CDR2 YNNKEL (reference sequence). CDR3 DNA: TGTGCCAGCAGCCTTCTTAGCGGGAGGGATTACAATGAGCAGTTCTTC. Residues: CASSLLSGRDYNEQFF.

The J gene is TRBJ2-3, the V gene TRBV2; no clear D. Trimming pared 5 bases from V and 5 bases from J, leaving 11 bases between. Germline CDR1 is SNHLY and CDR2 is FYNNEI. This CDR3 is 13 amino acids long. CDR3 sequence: CASSLTRLDTQYF. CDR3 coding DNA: TGTGCCAGCAGTCTAACTCGGTTAGATACGCAGTATTTT.

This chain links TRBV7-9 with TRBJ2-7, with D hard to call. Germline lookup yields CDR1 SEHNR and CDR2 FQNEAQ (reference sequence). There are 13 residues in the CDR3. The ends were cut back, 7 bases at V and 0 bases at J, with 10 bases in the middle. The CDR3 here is CASTNPTSYEQYF. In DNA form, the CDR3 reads TGTGCCAGCACCAACCCTACCTCCTACGAGCAGTACTTC.

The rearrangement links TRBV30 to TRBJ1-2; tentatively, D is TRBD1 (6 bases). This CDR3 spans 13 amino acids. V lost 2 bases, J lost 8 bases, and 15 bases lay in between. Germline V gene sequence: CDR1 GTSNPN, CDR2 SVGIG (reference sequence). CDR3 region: CAWSFTAGEGYTF. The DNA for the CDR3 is TGTGCCTGGAGTTTCACGGCAGGGGAAGGCTACACCTTC.

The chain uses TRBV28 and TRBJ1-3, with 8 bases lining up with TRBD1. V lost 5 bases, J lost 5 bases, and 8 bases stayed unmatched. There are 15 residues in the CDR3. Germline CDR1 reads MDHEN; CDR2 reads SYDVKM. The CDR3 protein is CASSTQQGDRNTIYF. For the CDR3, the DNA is TGTGCCAGCAGTACCCAACAGGGGGACCGAAACACCATATATTTT.

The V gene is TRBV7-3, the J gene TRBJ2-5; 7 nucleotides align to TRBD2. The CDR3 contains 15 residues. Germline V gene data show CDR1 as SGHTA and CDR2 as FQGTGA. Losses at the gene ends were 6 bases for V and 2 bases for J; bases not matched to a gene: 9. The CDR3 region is CASRVSGMWQETQYF. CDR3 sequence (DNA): TGTGCCAGCAGAGTGAGCGGGATGTGGCAAGAGACCCAGTACTTC. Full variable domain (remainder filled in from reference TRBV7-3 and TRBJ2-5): GAGVSQTPSNKVTEKGKYVELRCDPISGHTALYWYRQSLGQGPEFLIYFQGTGAADDSGLPNDRFFAVRPEGSVSTLKIQRTERGDSAVYLCASRVSGMWQETQYFGPGTRLLVL.

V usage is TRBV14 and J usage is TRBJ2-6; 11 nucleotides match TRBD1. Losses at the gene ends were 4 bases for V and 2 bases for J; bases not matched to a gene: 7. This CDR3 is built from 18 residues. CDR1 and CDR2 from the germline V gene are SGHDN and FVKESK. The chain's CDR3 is CASSRRDRGKAGANVLTF. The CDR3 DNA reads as TGTGCCAGCAGCCGCCGGGACAGGGGGAAAGCTGGGGCCAACGTCCTGACTTTC.

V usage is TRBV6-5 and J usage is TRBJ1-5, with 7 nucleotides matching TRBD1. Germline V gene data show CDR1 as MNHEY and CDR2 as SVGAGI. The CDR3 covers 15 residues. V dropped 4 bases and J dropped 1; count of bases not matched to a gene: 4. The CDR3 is CASSSRGASNQPQHF. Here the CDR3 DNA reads TGTGCCAGCAGTTCCAGGGGGGCGAGCAATCAGCCCCAGCATTTT.

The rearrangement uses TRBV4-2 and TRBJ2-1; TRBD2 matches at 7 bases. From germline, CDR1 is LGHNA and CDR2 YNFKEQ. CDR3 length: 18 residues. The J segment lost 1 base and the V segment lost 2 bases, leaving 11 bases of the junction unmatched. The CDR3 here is CASSQSMGEGLSYNEQFF. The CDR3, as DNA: TGTGCCAGCAGCCAAAGCATGGGGGAGGGCCTATCCTACAATGAGCAGTTCTTC.

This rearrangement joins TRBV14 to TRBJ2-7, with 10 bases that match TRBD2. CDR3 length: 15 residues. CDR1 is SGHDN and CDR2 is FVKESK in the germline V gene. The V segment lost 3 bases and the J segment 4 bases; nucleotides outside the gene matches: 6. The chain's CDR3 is CASSQARTSGYEQYF. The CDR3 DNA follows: TGTGCCAGCAGCCAGGCTAGGACTAGCGGTTACGAGCAGTACTTC.

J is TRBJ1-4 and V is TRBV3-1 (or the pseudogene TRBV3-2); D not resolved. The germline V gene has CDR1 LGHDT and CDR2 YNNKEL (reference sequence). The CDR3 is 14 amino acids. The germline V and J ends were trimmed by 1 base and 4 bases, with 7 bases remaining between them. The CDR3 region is CASSQAADNEKLFF. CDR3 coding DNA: TGTGCCAGCAGCCAAGCGGCGGATAATGAAAAACTGTTTTTT.

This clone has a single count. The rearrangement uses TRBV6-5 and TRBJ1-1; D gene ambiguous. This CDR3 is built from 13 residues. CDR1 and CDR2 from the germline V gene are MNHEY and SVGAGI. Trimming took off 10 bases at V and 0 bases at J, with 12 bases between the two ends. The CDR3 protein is CATTEGLNTEAFF. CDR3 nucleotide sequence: TGTGCCACTACTGAGGGCCTGAACACTGAAGCTTTCTTT.

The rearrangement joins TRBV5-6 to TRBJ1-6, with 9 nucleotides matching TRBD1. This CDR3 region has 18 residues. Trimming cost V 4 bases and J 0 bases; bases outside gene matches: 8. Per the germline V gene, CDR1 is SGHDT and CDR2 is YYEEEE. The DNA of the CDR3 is TGTGCCAGCAGCGCAACAGGGGGCAAGGTCTCCTATAATTCACCCCTCCACTTT. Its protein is CASSATGGKVSYNSPLHF.

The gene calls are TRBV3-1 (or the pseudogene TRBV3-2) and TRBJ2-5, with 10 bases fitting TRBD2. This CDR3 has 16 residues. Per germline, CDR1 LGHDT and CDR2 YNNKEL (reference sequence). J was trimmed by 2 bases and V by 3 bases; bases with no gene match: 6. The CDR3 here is CASSQLRTSGQETQYF. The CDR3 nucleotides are TGTGCCAGCAGCCAGCTAAGGACTAGCGGACAAGAGACCCAGTACTTC.

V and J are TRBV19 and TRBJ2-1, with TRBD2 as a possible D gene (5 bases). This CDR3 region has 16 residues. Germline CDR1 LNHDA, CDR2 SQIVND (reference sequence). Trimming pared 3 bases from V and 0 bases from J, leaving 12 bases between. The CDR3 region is CASSIVGKSSYNEQFF. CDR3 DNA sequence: TGTGCCAGTAGTATCGTCGGGAAGAGCTCCTACAATGAGCAGTTCTTC.

CDR3: CASSIGTSGSRNEQFF. The DNA for the CDR3 is TGTGCCAGCAGTATTGGGACTAGCGGGAGTAGGAATGAGCAGTTCTTC. J is TRBJ2-1 and V is TRBV6-2 or TRBV6-3; 14 positions match TRBD2. The CDR3 is 16 amino acids. Germline trimming cut 5 bases from V and 7 bases from J; bases unmatched to any gene: 7. Germline CDR1 MNHEY, CDR2 SVGEGT.

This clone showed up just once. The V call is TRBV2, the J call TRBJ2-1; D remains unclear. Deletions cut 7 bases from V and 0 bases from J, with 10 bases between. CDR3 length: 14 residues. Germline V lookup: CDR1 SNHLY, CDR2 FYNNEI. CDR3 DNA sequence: TGTGCCAGCACCAACCCGAGCTCCTACAATGAGCAGTTCTTC. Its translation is CASTNPSSYNEQFF.

CDR3 DNA: TGTGCCAGCAGTTACTCCCCGACAGGGAAGAACACTGAAGCTTTCTTT. It encodes CASSYSPTGKNTEAFF. This chain joins TRBV6-2 or TRBV6-3 and TRBJ1-1, with 7 bases aligning to TRBD1. V gave up 0 bases and J gave up 1 base; unmatched junction bases: 5. The CDR3 spans 16 residues. In germline, CDR1 is MNHEY, CDR2 SVGEGT.

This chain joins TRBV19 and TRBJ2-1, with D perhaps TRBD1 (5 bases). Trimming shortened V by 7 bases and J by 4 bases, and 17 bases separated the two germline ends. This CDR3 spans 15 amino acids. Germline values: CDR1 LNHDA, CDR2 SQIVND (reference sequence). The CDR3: CASNPRRGYYNEQFF. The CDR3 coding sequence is TGTGCCAGTAACCCCCGTAGGGGATATTACAATGAGCAGTTCTTC.

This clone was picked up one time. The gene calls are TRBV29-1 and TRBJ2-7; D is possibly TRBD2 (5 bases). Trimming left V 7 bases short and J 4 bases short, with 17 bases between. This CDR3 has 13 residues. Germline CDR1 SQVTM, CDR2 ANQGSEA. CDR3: CSAKSGSAYEQYF. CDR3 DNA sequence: TGCAGCGCAAAGAGTGGGAGCGCATACGAGCAGTACTTC.